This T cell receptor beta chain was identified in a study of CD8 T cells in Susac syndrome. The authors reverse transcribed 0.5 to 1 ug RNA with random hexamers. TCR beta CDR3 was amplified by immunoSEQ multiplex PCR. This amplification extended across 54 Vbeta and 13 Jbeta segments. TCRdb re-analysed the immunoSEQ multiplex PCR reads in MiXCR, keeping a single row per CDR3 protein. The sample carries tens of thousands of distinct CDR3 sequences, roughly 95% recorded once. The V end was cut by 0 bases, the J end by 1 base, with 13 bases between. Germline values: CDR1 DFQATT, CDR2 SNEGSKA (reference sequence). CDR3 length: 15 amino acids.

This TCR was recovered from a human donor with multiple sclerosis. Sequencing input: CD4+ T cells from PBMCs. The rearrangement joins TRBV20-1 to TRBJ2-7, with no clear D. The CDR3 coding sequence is TGCAGTGCTAGAGATCGGCACTTCAATTCCTACGAGCAGTACTTC. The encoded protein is CSARDRHFNSYEQYF.